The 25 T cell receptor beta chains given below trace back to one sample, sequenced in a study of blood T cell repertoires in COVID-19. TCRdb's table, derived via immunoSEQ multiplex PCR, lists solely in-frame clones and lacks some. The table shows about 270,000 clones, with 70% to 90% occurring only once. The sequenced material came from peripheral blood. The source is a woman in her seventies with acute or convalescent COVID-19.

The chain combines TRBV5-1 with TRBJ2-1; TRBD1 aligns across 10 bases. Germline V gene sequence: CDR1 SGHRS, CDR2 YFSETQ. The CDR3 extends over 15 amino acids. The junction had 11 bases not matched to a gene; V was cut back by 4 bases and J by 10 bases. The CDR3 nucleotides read TGCGCCAGCAGCCTAGACAGGGGGCGTGTAGTCGAGCAGTTCTTC. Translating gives CASSLDRGRVVEQFF.

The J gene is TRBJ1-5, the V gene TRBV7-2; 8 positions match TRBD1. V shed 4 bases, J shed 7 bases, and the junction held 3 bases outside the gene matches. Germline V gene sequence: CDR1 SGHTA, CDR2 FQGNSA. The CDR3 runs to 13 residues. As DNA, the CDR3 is TGTGCCAGCAGCTCACAGGGGGGCCAGCCCCAGCATTTT. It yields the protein CASSSQGGQPQHF.

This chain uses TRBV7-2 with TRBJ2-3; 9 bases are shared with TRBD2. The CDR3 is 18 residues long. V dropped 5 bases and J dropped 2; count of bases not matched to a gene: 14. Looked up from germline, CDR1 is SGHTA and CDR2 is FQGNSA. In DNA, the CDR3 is TGTGCCAGCAGCGGACAGGCGGCTAGCGGGGTTCCCACAGATACGCAGTATTTT. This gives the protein CASSGQAASGVPTDTQYF.

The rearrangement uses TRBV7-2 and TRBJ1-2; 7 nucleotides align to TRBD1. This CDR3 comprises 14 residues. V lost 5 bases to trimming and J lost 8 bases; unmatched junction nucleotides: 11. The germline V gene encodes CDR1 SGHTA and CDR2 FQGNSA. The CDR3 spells CASSPGYQGDGYTF. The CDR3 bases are TGTGCCAGCAGCCCCGGATATCAGGGGGACGGCTACACCTTC.

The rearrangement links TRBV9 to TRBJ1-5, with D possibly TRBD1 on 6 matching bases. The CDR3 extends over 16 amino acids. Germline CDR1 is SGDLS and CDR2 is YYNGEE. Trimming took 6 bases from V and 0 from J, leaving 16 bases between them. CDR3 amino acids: CASKHPQGASNQPQHF. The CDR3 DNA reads TGTGCCAGCAAACACCCACAGGGAGCTAGCAATCAGCCCCAGCATTTT. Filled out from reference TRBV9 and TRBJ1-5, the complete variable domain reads DSGVTQTPKHLITATGQRVTLRCSPRSGDLSVYWYQQSLDQGLQFLIQYYNGEERAKGNILERFSAQQFPDLHSELNLSSLELGDSALYFCASKHPQGASNQPQHFGDGTRLSIL.

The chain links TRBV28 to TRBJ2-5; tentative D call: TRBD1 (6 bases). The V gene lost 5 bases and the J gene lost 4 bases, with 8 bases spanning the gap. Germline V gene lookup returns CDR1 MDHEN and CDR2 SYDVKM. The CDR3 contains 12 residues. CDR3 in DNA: TGTGCCAGCAGTGGGACACTAGAGACCCAGTACTTC. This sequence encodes CASSGTLETQYF.

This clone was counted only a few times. CDR3 protein: CASSQDSNGYTF. The CDR3 nucleotides read TGTGCCAGCAGCCAAGACTCGAATGGCTACACCTTC. V and J are TRBV12-3 or TRBV12-4 and TRBJ1-2; no firm D call. The CDR3 is 12 amino acids. V was cut by 6 bases and J by 6 bases, with 11 bases left in between.

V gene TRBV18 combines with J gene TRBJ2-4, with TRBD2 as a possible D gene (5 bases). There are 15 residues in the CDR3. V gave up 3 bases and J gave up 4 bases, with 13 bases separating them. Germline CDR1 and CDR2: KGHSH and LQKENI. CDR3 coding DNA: TGTGCCAGCTCACCTCGGGGTGCGGAGAAAAACATTCAGTACTTC. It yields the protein CASSPRGAEKNIQYF. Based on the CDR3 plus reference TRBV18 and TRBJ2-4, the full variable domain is NAGVMQNPRHLVRRRGQEARLRCSPMKGHSHVYWYRQLPEEGLKFMVYLQKENIIDESGMPKERFSAEFPKEGPSILRIQQVVRGDSAAYFCASSPRGAEKNIQYFGAGTRLSVL.

CDR3 amino acids: CSVDGQGATEAFF. CDR3 DNA: TGCAGCGTTGACGGGCAGGGGGCTACTGAAGCTTTCTTT. The rearrangement joins TRBV29-1 to TRBJ1-1; 8 positions match TRBD1. Germline CDR1 reads SQVTM; CDR2 reads ANQGSEA. CDR3 length equals 13 residues. After removal of 3 bases from V and 5 bases from J, the junction contained 5 bases not matched to a gene.

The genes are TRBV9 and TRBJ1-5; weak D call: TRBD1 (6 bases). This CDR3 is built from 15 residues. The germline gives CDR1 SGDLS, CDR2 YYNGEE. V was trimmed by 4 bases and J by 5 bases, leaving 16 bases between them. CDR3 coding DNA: TGTGCCAGCAGCTTGCCGGACAGCCGTTATCAGCCCCAGCATTTT. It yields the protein CASSLPDSRYQPQHF.

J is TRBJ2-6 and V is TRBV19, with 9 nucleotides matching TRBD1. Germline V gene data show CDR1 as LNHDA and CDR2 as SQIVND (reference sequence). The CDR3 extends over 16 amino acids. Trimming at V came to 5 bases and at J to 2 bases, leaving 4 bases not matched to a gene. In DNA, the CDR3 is TGTGCCAGTAGTCCCCACAGGGGGCCTGGGGCCAACGTCCTGACTTTC. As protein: CASSPHRGPGANVLTF.

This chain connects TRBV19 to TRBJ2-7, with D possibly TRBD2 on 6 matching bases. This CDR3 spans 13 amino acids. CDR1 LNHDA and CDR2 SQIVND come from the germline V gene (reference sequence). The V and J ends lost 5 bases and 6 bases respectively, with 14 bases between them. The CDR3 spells CASSLGGRGEQYF. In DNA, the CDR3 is TGTGCCAGTAGTCTCGGGGGAAGGGGCGAGCAGTACTTC.

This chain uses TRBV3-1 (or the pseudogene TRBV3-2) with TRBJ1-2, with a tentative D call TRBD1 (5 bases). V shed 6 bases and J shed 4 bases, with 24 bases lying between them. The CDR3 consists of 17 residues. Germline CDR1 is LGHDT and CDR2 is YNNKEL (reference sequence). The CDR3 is CASSSTGRSGTPYGYTF. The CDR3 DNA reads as TGTGCCAGCAGTTCCACTGGTCGGAGTGGGACTCCCTATGGCTACACCTTC.

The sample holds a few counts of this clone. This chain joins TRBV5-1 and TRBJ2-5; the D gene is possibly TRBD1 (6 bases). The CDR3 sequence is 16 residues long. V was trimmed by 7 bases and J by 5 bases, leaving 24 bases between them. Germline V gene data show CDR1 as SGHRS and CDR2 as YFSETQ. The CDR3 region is CASGLFTGPSGETQYF. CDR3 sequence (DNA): TGCGCCAGCGGACTTTTTACAGGGCCGTCGGGGGAGACCCAGTACTTC.

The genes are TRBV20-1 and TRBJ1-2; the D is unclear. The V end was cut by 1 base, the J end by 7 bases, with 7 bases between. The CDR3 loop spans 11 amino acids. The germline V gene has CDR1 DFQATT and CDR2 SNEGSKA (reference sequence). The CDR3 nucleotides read TGCAGTGCTAGAGTCGGTGGTGGCTACACCTTC. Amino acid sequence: CSARVGGGYTF.

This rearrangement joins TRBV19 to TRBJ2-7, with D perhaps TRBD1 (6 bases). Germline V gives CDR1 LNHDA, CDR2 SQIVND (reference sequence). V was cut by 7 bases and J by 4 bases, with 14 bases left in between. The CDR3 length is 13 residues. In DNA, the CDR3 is TGTGCCAGTACGACAGGCACCCTATACGAGCAGTACTTC. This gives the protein CASTTGTLYEQYF.

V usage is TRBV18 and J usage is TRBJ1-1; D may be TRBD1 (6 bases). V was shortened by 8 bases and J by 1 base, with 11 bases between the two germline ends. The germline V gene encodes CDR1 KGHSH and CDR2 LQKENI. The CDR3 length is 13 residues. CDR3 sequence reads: CASTWGQNTEAFF. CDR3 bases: TGTGCCAGCACGTGGGGACAGAACACTGAAGCTTTCTTT. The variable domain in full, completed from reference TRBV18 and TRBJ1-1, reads NAGVMQNPRHLVRRRGQEARLRCSPMKGHSHVYWYRQLPEEGLKFMVYLQKENIIDESGMPKERFSAEFPKEGPSILRIQQVVRGDSAAYFCASTWGQNTEAFFGQGTRLTVV.

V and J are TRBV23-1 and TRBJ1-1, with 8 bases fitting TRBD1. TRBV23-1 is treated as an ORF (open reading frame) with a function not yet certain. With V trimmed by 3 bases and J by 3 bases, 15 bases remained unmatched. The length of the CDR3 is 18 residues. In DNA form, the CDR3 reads TGCGCCAGCAGTCAGGGCAGGGGGCGGAAAGCGAAGGACACTGAAGCTTTCTTT. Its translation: CASSQGRGRKAKDTEAFF.

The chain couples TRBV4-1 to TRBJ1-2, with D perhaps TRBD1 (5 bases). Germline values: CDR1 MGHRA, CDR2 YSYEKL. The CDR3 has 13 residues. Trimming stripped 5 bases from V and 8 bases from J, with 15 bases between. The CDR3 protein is CASSSRDFGGYTF. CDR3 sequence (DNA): TGCGCCAGCAGCAGTCGGGACTTTGGGGGCTACACCTTC.

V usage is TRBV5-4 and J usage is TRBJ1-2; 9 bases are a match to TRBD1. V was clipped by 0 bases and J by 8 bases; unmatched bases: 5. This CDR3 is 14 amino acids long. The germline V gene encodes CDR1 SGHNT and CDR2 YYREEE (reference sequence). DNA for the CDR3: TGTGCCAGCAGCTTGGCAGGACAGGGGCACGGCTACACCTTC. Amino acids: CASSLAGQGHGYTF.

CDR3 DNA: TGTGCCAGCAGTGGGACTGTACGAGTAGGGCAGTACTTC. It codes for CASSGTVRVGQYF. The V call is TRBV12-3 or TRBV12-4, the J call TRBJ2-7; possible D gene TRBD2, 6 bases. V gave up 5 bases and J gave up 9 bases, with 17 bases separating them. The CDR3 is 13 amino acids.

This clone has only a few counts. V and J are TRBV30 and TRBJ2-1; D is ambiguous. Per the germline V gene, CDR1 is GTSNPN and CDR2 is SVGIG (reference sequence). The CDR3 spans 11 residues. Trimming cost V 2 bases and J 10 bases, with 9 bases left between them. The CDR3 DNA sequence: TGTGCCTGGAGTATGAGCCAAGAGCAGTTCTTC. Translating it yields CAWSMSQEQFF.

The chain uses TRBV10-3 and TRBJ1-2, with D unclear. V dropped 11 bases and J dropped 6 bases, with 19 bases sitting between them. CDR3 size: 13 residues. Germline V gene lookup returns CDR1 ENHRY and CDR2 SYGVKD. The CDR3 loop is CASGLRVGDGYTF. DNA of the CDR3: TGTGCCTCCGGGCTCCGGGTGGGAGATGGCTACACCTTC.

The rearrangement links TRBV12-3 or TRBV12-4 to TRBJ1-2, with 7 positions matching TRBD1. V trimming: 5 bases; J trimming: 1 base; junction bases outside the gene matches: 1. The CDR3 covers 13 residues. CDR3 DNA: TGTGCCAGCAGTCAGGGGGATAACTATGGCTACACCTTC. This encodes CASSQGDNYGYTF.

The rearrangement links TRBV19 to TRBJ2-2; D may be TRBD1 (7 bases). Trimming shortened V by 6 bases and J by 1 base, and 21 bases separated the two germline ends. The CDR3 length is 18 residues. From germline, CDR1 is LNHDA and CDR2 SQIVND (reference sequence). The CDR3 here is CASSGGPGTVMNTGELFF. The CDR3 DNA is TGTGCCAGTAGCGGGGGCCCTGGGACAGTTATGAACACCGGGGAGCTGTTTTTT. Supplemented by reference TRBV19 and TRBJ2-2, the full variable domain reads DGGITQSPKYLFRKEGQNVTLSCEQNLNHDAMYWYRQDPGQGLRLIYYSQIVNDFQKGDIAEGYSVSREKKESFPLTVTSAQKNPTAFYLCASSGGPGTVMNTGELFFGEGSRLTVL.